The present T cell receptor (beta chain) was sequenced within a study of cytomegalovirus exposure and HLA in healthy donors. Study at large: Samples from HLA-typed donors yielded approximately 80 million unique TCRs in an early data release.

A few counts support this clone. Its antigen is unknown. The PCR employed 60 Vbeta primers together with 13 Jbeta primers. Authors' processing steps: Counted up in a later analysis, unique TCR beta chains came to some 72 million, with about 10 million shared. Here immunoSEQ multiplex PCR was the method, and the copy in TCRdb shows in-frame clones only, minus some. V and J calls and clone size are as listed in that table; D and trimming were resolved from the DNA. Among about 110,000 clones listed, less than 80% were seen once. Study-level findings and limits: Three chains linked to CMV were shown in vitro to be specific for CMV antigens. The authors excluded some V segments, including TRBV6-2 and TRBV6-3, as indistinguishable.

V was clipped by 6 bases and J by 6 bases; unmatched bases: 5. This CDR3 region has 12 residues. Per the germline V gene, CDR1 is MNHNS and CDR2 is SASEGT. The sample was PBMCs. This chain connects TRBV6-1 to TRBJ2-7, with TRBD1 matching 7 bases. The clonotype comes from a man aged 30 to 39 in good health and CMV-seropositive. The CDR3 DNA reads TGTGCCAGCAGCCAACAGGGGTCCGAGCAGTACTTC. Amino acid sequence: CASSQQGSEQYF.